This TCR beta chain came from a study of blood T cell repertoires in COVID-19. Assay: immunoSEQ multiplex PCR; the TCRdb copy retains only in-frame clones and omits some. The top ten clones hold 2% to 2.5% of a sample with 250,000 or so clones, 86% of them seen once. Germline CDR1 and CDR2: LNHDA and SQIVND (reference sequence). V gave up 3 bases and J gave up 0 bases, with 11 bases separating them. CDR3 length equals 15 residues. The chain has TRBV19 and TRBJ1-1; tentative D call: TRBD1 (5 bases). The sequence derives from a woman between 45 and 65 years old who had recovered from COVID-19. Sequenced input: PBMCs or T cells enriched from blood (not recorded which). The CDR3 is CASSILWGMNTEAFF. Here the CDR3 DNA reads TGTGCCAGTAGTATTTTGTGGGGCATGAACACTGAAGCTTTCTTT. The full variable domain, in which reference TRBV19 and TRBJ1-1 provide the parts outside the CDR3, is DGGITQSPKYLFRKEGQNVTLSCEQNLNHDAMYWYRQDPGQGLRLIYYSQIVNDFQKGDIAEGYSVSREKKESFPLTVTSAQKNPTAFYLCASSILWGMNTEAFFGQGTRLTVV.